This T cell receptor (beta chain) derives from a study of CD8 T cells in Susac syndrome (dated by TCRdb to the late 2010s). At the level of the whole study: Whether CD8+ T cell activation and differentiation in Susac syndrome was antigen driven was tested using repertoire sequencing.

Regarding this clonotype: Its target antigen remains unknown. Base quality data are lacking; no much larger clone is found one base away.

Study-level results and caveats: The number of individuals in the TCR sequencing and HLA analysis was acknowledged as relatively small.

The trim is 1 base for V and 3 bases for J, with a gap of 17 bases between the germline ends. CDR1 and CDR2, per the germline V gene (reference sequence), are DFQATT and SNEGSKA. From the cysteine through the phenylalanine, the CDR3 covers 16 amino acids. Solely the CDR3 DNA is kept, with 48 bases framed from the first base. Peripheral blood CD8+ and CD4+ T cells from healthy donors, Susac syndrome patients and multiple sclerosis patients were profiled by high-throughput TCR beta sequencing. Multiple sclerosis controls were treatment-naive patients with stable or active relapsing-remitting disease fulfilling revised McDonald criteria. Bulk CD8+ and CD4+ T cells were purified magnetically by negative isolation, whereas CD8+ TEMRA cells were enriched by FACS. Blood was collected in EDTA tubes and processed within 24 hours, with PBMCs isolated through density gradient centrifugation. PBMCs destined for TCR sequencing were cryopreserved in liquid nitrogen and later thawed in a 37 °C water bath. The sorted or isolated CD4+, CD8+ and CD8+ TEMRA cells reached a purity of at least 90%.

RNA was extracted using the RNeasy kit, and about 0.5 to 1 microgram was reverse transcribed with random hexamers. TCR beta CDR3 regions were amplified with the immunoSEQ multiplex PCR assay covering 54 Vbeta and 13 Jbeta segments. PCR amplification bias was corrected by using a synthetic template baseline for primer optimization and computational correction. Processing in the source paper ran as follows. Reads were assigned to V, D and J genes according to IMGT and analyzed in immunoSEQ Analyzer, with only productive sequences retained. To calculate clonality, Shannon entropy was normalized by log2 of the number of productive unique sequences and then subtracted from one. Public and private clones were assessed among the 100 most prevalent clones of each patient and control. Clones were defined as Susac-specific if absent from the healthy and MS cohorts, from 900 to 1,300 published viral clones and from other ImmuneACCESS disease sequences. The raw public data were reprocessed by TCRdb itself: fastp quality trimming at Q25, MiXCR clonotype calling, in-frame beta chains only. Entries are consolidated by CDR3 protein sequence, retaining the most common genes and DNA. The V and J calls shown here were made by TCRdb, not taken from the authors' results. Counted in this sample were 300,000 or so distinct CDR3 sequences; about 92% of them appeared once. The top ten clonotypes cover over 0.05% of the sample.

The V and J segments used are TRBV20-1 and TRBJ2-3; the D gene could be either TRBD1 or TRBD2, each agreeing at 5 bases. This TCR was sampled from a human donor with multiple sclerosis. Sample: CD4+ T cells from PBMCs. The CDR3 reads CSARVKWGRRTDTQYF. The DNA is TGCAGTGCTAGAGTCAAGTGGGGACGAAGAACAGATACGCAGTATTTT.